Listed here are 8 T cell receptor beta chains from one sample, sequenced in a study of molecular identifiers for immune sequencing clone quantification. TCRdb processed the PCR reads anew with MiXCR; each CDR3 protein has one entry. Of roughly 71,000 distinct CDR3 sequences in the sample, roughly 20% were seen once. Sequenced: naive CD8+ T cells from blood, with Jurkat cell RNA spiked in. Documented subset: FACS-sorted CD8+CD4-CCR7+CD45RA+ naive T cells. The receptors originated from a human donor in good health. Some libraries in this study had Jurkat cell RNA spiked in.

The table lists this clonotype with many counts. The J gene is TRBJ2-7, the V gene TRBV6-1; 9 nucleotides match TRBD2. The junction had 11 bases not matched to a gene; V was cut back by 8 bases and J by 0 bases. The V gene's germline CDR1 is MNHNS and CDR2 SASEGT. CDR3 length equals 16 residues. The CDR3, as DNA: TGTGCCAGCTCGGTCAGAACTAGCGGGTTCTCCTACGAGCAGTACTTC. Protein: CASSVRTSGFSYEQYF.

This clonotype showed up just once. Being one base from a much bigger clone, this may be a read error. This sequence joins TRBV11-2 and TRBJ2-7; D remains unclear. The CDR3 length is 11 residues. Germline V lookup: CDR1 SGHAT, CDR2 FQNNGV. For the CDR3, the DNA is TGTACCAGCAGCTTATTTGCCGAGCAGTACTTC. This encodes CTSSLFAEQYF.

This clonotype ranks as medium-sized. The chain uses TRBV3-1 and TRBJ2-6, with a possible D match to TRBD1 (5 bases). Germline V gene lookup returns CDR1 LGHDT and CDR2 YNNKEL (reference sequence). With 4 bases removed from V and 0 bases from J, the gap between germline ends came to 16 bases. The CDR3 has 18 residues. The CDR3 DNA reads as TGTGCCAGCAGCCTAGAGATTCAAACAGGCTCTGGGGCCAACGTCCTGACTTTC. As protein: CASSLEIQTGSGANVLTF. The full variable domain, rest sourced from reference TRBV3-1 and TRBJ2-6, is DTAVSQTPKYLVTQMGNDKSIKCEQNLGHDTMYWYKQDSKKFLKIMFSYNNKELIINETVPNRFSPKSPDKAHLNLHINSLELGDSAVYFCASSLEIQTGSGANVLTFGAGSRLTVL.

The chain employs TRBV27 and TRBJ2-1; 7 bases match TRBD1. Trimming took 5 bases from V and 5 from J; bases not matched to a gene: 6. The CDR3 extends over 14 amino acids. Germline V gene sequence: CDR1 MNHEY, CDR2 SMNVEV (reference sequence). The chain's CDR3 is CASSPWDSDNEQFF. The CDR3 DNA follows: TGTGCCAGCAGTCCCTGGGACAGCGACAATGAGCAGTTCTTC.

The chain combines TRBV21-1 with TRBJ1-1. TRBV21-1 is tagged as a pseudogene. The CDR3 totals 12 residues. CDR3 nucleotide sequence: TGTGCCAGACGAGGGTATCAGACTGAAGCTTTCTTT. Amino acids: CARRGYQTEAFF.

This clonotype was observed a handful of times. The rearrangement uses TRBV7-6 and TRBJ1-2, with D unresolved. CDR1 SGHVS and CDR2 FNYEAQ come from the germline V gene. There are 16 residues in the CDR3. Trimming removed 5 bases at V and 4 bases at J, with 20 bases between. Written as DNA, the CDR3 is TGTGCCAGCAGCCAATCAAGAGACCAAAGCCTCTATGGCTACACCTTC. This encodes CASSQSRDQSLYGYTF.

The rearrangement uses TRBV13 and TRBJ2-5; tentatively, D is TRBD2 (5 bases). Deletions cut 0 bases from V and 3 bases from J, with 14 bases between. The CDR3 extends over 16 amino acids. The germline V gene has CDR1 PRHDT and CDR2 FYEKMQ (reference sequence). CDR3 sequence reads: CASSLGQEDPKETQYF. DNA for the CDR3: TGTGCCAGCAGCTTAGGGCAGGAGGACCCTAAAGAGACCCAGTACTTC.

This clonotype was counted at least ten times. The rearrangement uses TRBV7-3 and TRBJ2-2, with D perhaps TRBD2 (6 bases). The CDR3 loop spans 14 amino acids. V was shortened by 5 bases and J by 4 bases, with 11 bases between the two germline ends. The germline V gene has CDR1 SGHTA and CDR2 FQGTGA. The CDR3 DNA is TGTGCCAGCAGCGTACTAGCTCTCACCGGGGAGCTGTTTTTT. Amino acid sequence: CASSVLALTGELFF.